A single sample gave rise to the 31 T cell receptor beta chains below, sequenced in a study of T cells after yellow fever vaccination. TCRdb used MiXCR to reprocess the 5' RACE reads, holding one entry per CDR3 protein. In the table there are 120,000 or so distinct CDR3 sequences, roughly 10% of which are singletons. The sample consisted of CD8+ T cells sorted from PBMCs, taken on the day of the yellow fever booster vaccination. All receptors derive from a man younger than 30 who received the YFV17D yellow fever vaccine.

This clonotype was seen a handful of times. The chain links TRBV10-3 to TRBJ2-7; possible D gene TRBD2, 6 bases. The V end was cut by 10 bases, the J end by 5 bases, with 15 bases between. This CDR3 contains 12 residues. Germline lookup yields CDR1 ENHRY and CDR2 SYGVKD. The CDR3 nucleotides read TGTGCCACCGGGGGACTTACCAACGAGCAGTACTTC. Its protein product is CATGGLTNEQYF.

The chain is built from TRBV5-4 and TRBJ2-1; tentatively, D is TRBD1 or TRBD2 (7 bases each). Germline V gene sequence: CDR1 SGHNT, CDR2 YYREEE (reference sequence). The CDR3 length is 17 residues. Between the trimmed V and J ends, which lost 2 bases and 3 bases, there was a span of 18 bases. This CDR3 reads CASSFTAGGAFYNEQFF. CDR3 in DNA: TGTGCCAGCAGCTTTACGGCAGGGGGGGCTTTCTACAATGAGCAGTTCTTC. The entire variable domain, with the rest obtained from reference TRBV5-4 and TRBJ2-1, is as follows: ETGVTQSPTHLIKTRGQQVTLRCSSQSGHNTVSWYQQALGQGPQFIFQYYREEENGRGNFPPRFSGLQFPNYSSELNVNALELDDSALYLCASSFTAGGAFYNEQFFGPGTRLTVL.

This clonotype turned up a few times. The gene calls are TRBV7-9 and TRBJ2-5, with a weak D call TRBD2 (6 bases). Trimming took off 5 bases at V and 5 bases at J, with 24 bases between the two ends. This CDR3 contains 17 residues. Per germline, CDR1 SEHNR and CDR2 FQNEAQ (reference sequence). CDR3 in DNA: TGTGCCAGCAGCCCGCCCTTTGGGCGGGGTATGGAGGAGACCCAGTACTTC. This codes for CASSPPFGRGMEETQYF.

The chain employs TRBV7-9 and TRBJ2-7; D not certain. Germline CDR1 is SEHNR and CDR2 is FQNEAQ (reference sequence). V lost 5 bases to trimming and J lost 3 bases, with 14 bases between them. The CDR3 has 14 residues. The CDR3 here is CASSPERRLYEQYF. As DNA, the CDR3 is TGTGCCAGCAGCCCCGAACGACGGCTCTACGAGCAGTACTTC. Using reference TRBV7-9 and TRBJ2-7 for the parts outside the CDR3, the full variable domain is DTGVSQNPRHKITKRGQNVTFRCDPISEHNRLYWYRQTLGQGPEFLTYFQNEAQLEKSRLLSDRFSAERPKGSFSTLEIQRTEQGDSAMYLCASSPERRLYEQYFGPGTRLTVT.

The V gene is TRBV4-1, the J gene TRBJ2-3; D possibly corresponds to TRBD2 (6 bases). The germline V gene encodes CDR1 MGHRA and CDR2 YSYEKL. The CDR3 has 17 amino acids. V gave up 0 bases and J gave up 6 bases, with 19 bases separating them. The CDR3 here is CASSQDPLAGATDTQYF. The DNA for the CDR3 is TGCGCCAGCAGCCAAGATCCACTAGCCGGGGCCACCGATACGCAGTATTTT.

The genes are TRBV9 and TRBJ1-1; D is uncertain. Germline values: CDR1 SGDLS, CDR2 YYNGEE. V lost 0 bases to trimming and J lost 0 bases, with 6 bases between them. The CDR3 runs to 14 residues. The CDR3 DNA is TGTGCCAGCAGCGTAGACAGCATGAACACTGAAGCTTTCTTT. Translated, it gives CASSVDSMNTEAFF.

The chain links TRBV28 to TRBJ2-5; D might be TRBD1 (6 bases). With 5 bases removed from V and 0 bases from J, the gap between germline ends came to 13 bases. The CDR3 extends over 15 amino acids. Germline V gene lookup returns CDR1 MDHEN and CDR2 SYDVKM. The CDR3 DNA follows: TGTGCCAGCAGTACGACCCGGGACAACCAAGAGACCCAGTACTTC. It yields the protein CASSTTRDNQETQYF.

This clonotype has more than one count but fewer than ten. V and J are TRBV20-1 and TRBJ1-5; possible D gene TRBD1, 5 bases. V shed 2 bases and J shed 5 bases, with 10 bases lying between them. Germline CDR1 DFQATT, CDR2 SNEGSKA (reference sequence). The CDR3 is made up of 13 amino acids. DNA for the CDR3: TGCAGTGCTAGAAGACAGAGTGATCAGCCCCAGCATTTT. It encodes CSARRQSDQPQHF.

This clonotype has more than one count but fewer than ten. This sequence joins TRBV6-6 and TRBJ2-7; D uncertain. This CDR3 comprises 15 residues. V was pared by 0 bases and J by 0 bases, with 9 bases between. Germline V lookup: CDR1 MNHNY, CDR2 SVGAGI (reference sequence). In nucleotides, the CDR3 is TGTGCCAGCAGTTACTCCACCAGTAGCTCCTACGAGCAGTACTTC. This gives the protein CASSYSTSSSYEQYF.

J is TRBJ2-1 and V is TRBV6-5, with 7 bases matching TRBD1. The CDR3 runs to 15 residues. CDR1 is MNHEY, CDR2 SVGAGI, per germline. Trimming cost V 8 bases and J 5 bases; bases outside gene matches: 12. In nucleotides, the CDR3 is TGTGCCAGCGAGGTGGTTAAGGGGGCGAACAATGAGCAGTTCTTC. Protein sequence: CASEVVKGANNEQFF.

The chain combines TRBV29-1 with TRBJ2-7, with no clear D. The CDR3 extends over 12 amino acids. The V and J ends lost 7 bases and 5 bases respectively, with 15 bases between them. Germline V CDR1 and CDR2: SQVTM, ANQGSEA. The CDR3 region is CSADNGHNEQYF. The DNA of the CDR3 is TGCAGCGCCGACAACGGTCACAACGAGCAGTACTTC.

This clonotype was seen only a few times. The CDR3 is CASSYSLGGELFF. Written as DNA, the CDR3 is TGTGCCAGCAGTTACTCTTTAGGCGGGGAGCTGTTTTTT. The rearrangement uses TRBV6-5 and TRBJ2-2, with unresolved D. V shed 0 bases and J shed 7 bases, with 6 bases lying between them. The CDR3 extends over 13 amino acids. In germline, CDR1 is MNHEY, CDR2 SVGAGI.

This clonotype has only a few counts. The CDR3 is CASSWTENTEAFF. As DNA, the CDR3 is TGTGCCAGCAGTTGGACAGAGAACACTGAAGCTTTCTTT. V is TRBV12-3 or TRBV12-4 and J is TRBJ1-1; TRBD1 is a possible D gene (6 bases). V was pared by 4 bases and J by 1 base, with 7 bases between. The CDR3 loop spans 13 amino acids.

This clonotype was counted between two and nine times. A read error may produce the germline difference seen at one junction end. The V and J genes are TRBV30 and TRBJ1-2; D is undetermined. Germline V gene lookup returns CDR1 GTSNPN and CDR2 SVGIG (reference sequence). This CDR3 has 10 amino acids. CDR3 sequence: CAWSTREEEF. CDR3 nucleotides: TGTGCCTGGAGTACAAGAGAGGAGGAATTC.

This clonotype occurred many times. J is TRBJ2-3 and V is TRBV6-5; D remains unclear. The germline V gene has CDR1 MNHEY and CDR2 SVGAGI. This CDR3 is 13 amino acids long. Trimming left V 2 bases short and J 6 bases short, with 9 bases between. The CDR3 spells CASSYGPADTQYF. The CDR3 nucleotides are TGTGCCAGCAGTTACGGGCCAGCTGATACGCAGTATTTT.

As DNA, the CDR3 is TGTGCCAGCAGTCCCCGGGACAGGGTAGCAGAGCAGTTCTTC. This codes for CASSPRDRVAEQFF. The genes are TRBV11-1 and TRBJ2-1; 9 bases are shared with TRBD1. J gave up 10 bases and V 6 bases, and 10 bases lay outside the gene matches. The CDR3 spans 14 residues. Germline V gives CDR1 SGHAT, CDR2 FQDESV (reference sequence). The whole variable domain, remainder taken from reference TRBV11-1 and TRBJ2-1, is EAEVAQSPRYKITEKSQAVAFWCDPISGHATLYWYRQILGQGPELLVQFQDESVVDDSQLPKDRFSAERLKGVDSTLKIQPAELGDSAMYLCASSPRDRVAEQFFGPGTRLTVL.

This clonotype was counted a few times. V and J are TRBV7-3 and TRBJ1-1; 11 bases match TRBD1. The CDR3 spans 17 residues. The germline CDR1 and CDR2 sequences are SGHTA and FQGTGA. J was trimmed by 1 base and V by 5 bases; bases with no gene match: 9. CDR3: CASSPRGQGVQNTEAFF. The CDR3 DNA reads as TGTGCCAGCAGCCCCAGGGGACAGGGGGTTCAGAACACTGAAGCTTTCTTT.

This clonotype was seen at least ten times. The chain has TRBV19 and TRBJ2-5, with 12 bases that match TRBD2. Germline CDR1 is LNHDA and CDR2 is SQIVND (reference sequence). The V and J ends lost 5 bases and 1 base, in that order; junction bases with no gene match: 8. This CDR3 spans 17 amino acids. The CDR3 loop reads CASSSRPGLAGQETQYF. For the CDR3, the DNA is TGTGCCAGTAGTTCCCGTCCGGGACTAGCGGGCCAAGAGACCCAGTACTTC.

This chain uses TRBV12-3 or TRBV12-4 with TRBJ1-5; no reliable D call. The CDR3 is made up of 14 amino acids. The ends were cut back, 1 base at V and 5 bases at J, with 9 bases in the middle. The CDR3 DNA sequence: TGTGCCAGCAGTTTAGAGGGCGCCGATCAGCCCCAGCATTTT. Its translation is CASSLEGADQPQHF.

The CDR3 loop reads CASSPGGQTTEAFF. DNA of the CDR3: TGCGCCAGCAGCCCGGGGGGACAGACCACTGAAGCTTTCTTT. The gene calls are TRBV5-1 and TRBJ1-1, with TRBD1 matching 7 bases. V dropped 4 bases and J dropped 4; count of bases not matched to a gene: 7. Germline assignment: CDR1 SGHRS and CDR2 YFSETQ. CDR3 length equals 14 residues.

Many counts were recorded for this clonotype. V is TRBV12-3 or TRBV12-4 and J is TRBJ2-5; 10 bases are a match to TRBD2. The CDR3 totals 15 residues. The J segment lost 5 bases and the V segment lost 1 base, leaving 4 bases of the junction unmatched. CDR3 in DNA: TGTGCCAGCAGTTTAGGAGCGGGGGGGCACGAGACCCAGTACTTC. Protein sequence: CASSLGAGGHETQYF.

In its sample, this clonotype was seen a few times. J is TRBJ2-2 and V is TRBV9; D possibly corresponds to TRBD2 (6 bases). The germline gives CDR1 SGDLS, CDR2 YYNGEE. The V end was cut by 2 bases, the J end by 6 bases, with 11 bases between. The CDR3 is 14 amino acids. DNA of the CDR3: TGTGCCAGCAGCGTCTGGGGGGACGCCGGGGAGCTGTTTTTT. Protein product: CASSVWGDAGELFF.

In its sample, this clonotype was seen a few times. The chain joins TRBV27 to TRBJ1-6; D call uncertain. The CDR3 sequence is 15 residues long. The germline gives CDR1 MNHEY, CDR2 SMNVEV (reference sequence). The germline V and J ends were trimmed by 0 bases and 7 bases, with 10 bases remaining between them. The CDR3 reads CASSLSTFPNSPLHF. The CDR3 DNA follows: TGTGCCAGCAGTTTATCGACATTTCCGAATTCACCCCTCCACTTT.

This clonotype was seen a handful of times. The chain couples TRBV29-1 to TRBJ2-5; D gene uncertain. The V end lost 2 bases, the J end lost 0 bases, and 10 bases lay between the germline ends. The length of the CDR3 is 14 residues. CDR1 SQVTM and CDR2 ANQGSEA come from the germline V gene. The DNA of the CDR3 is TGCAGCGTTGAACCGGCAGGCAACCAAGAGACCCAGTACTTC. It yields the protein CSVEPAGNQETQYF.

This clonotype was observed a handful of times. A junction boundary mismatches the germline segment, possibly from a read error. V and J are TRBV12-3 or TRBV12-4 and TRBJ2-7, with a weak D call TRBD2 (6 bases). The length of the CDR3 is 14 residues. The CDR3 loop reads CASRLGLPSDEQYF. The CDR3 DNA follows: TGTGCCAGCAGGCTAGGACTACCCTCCGACGAGCAGTACTTC.

The J gene is TRBJ2-7, the V gene TRBV6-2 or TRBV6-3; D ambiguous. The V end lost 6 bases, the J end lost 3 bases, and 9 bases lay between the germline ends. This CDR3 has 12 amino acids. Germline-derived CDR1 and CDR2 are MNHEY and SVGEGT. CDR3 amino acids: CASSRTDYEQYF. CDR3 sequence (DNA): TGTGCCAGCAGCCGTACTGACTACGAGCAGTACTTC.

The rearrangement joins TRBV6-2 or TRBV6-3 to TRBJ1-1; 8 bases align to TRBD1. J lost 4 bases, V lost 3 bases, and 4 bases had no gene match. Germline V gene sequence: CDR1 MNHEY, CDR2 SVGEGT. The CDR3 consists of 14 residues. For the CDR3, the DNA is TGTGCCAGCAGTTATACGACAGGGGCCACTGAAGCTTTCTTT. Protein product: CASSYTTGATEAFF.

This clonotype was detected ten times or more. V is TRBV7-9 and J is TRBJ2-2; D gene uncertain. Deletions cut 0 bases from V and 2 bases from J, with 19 bases between. The CDR3 extends over 19 amino acids. Germline loops: CDR1 SEHNR, CDR2 FQNEAQ (reference sequence). The CDR3 loop is CASSLAIHKDPSNTGELFF. CDR3 DNA sequence: TGTGCCAGCAGCTTAGCGATACACAAGGACCCCTCTAACACCGGGGAGCTGTTTTTT. Supplemented by reference TRBV7-9 and TRBJ2-2, the full variable domain reads DTGVSQNPRHKITKRGQNVTFRCDPISEHNRLYWYRQTLGQGPEFLTYFQNEAQLEKSRLLSDRFSAERPKGSFSTLEIQRTEQGDSAMYLCASSLAIHKDPSNTGELFFGEGSRLTVL.

V gene TRBV9 combines with J gene TRBJ1-1; D remains unclear. The ends were cut back, 3 bases at V and 0 bases at J, with 9 bases in the middle. The CDR3 extends over 14 amino acids. Germline V gives CDR1 SGDLS, CDR2 YYNGEE. The CDR3 reads CASSGGRLNTEAFF. The CDR3 DNA is TGTGCCAGCAGCGGAGGACGGCTGAACACTGAAGCTTTCTTT.

This chain uses TRBV12-3 or TRBV12-4 with TRBJ2-7, with TRBD2 matching 8 bases. This CDR3 comprises 14 residues. The trim removed 2 bases at V and 6 bases at J, leaving 6 bases unmatched. The CDR3 DNA reads as TGTGCCAGCAGTTTAAGAGCGGGGGCTTCCGAGCAGTACTTC. The encoded protein is CASSLRAGASEQYF.

The chain recombines TRBV20-1 with TRBJ1-3; 7 nucleotides align to TRBD1. Germline V gene lookup returns CDR1 DFQATT and CDR2 SNEGSKA (reference sequence). The CDR3 totals 17 residues. The V gene end was trimmed by 0 bases and the J gene end by 0 bases; junction bases not matched to a gene: 8. CDR3 nucleotides: TGCAGTGCTAGAGACCAGGACAGGACCGCCTCTGGAAACACCATATATTTT. This translates into CSARDQDRTASGNTIYF.